This T cell receptor (beta chain) was retrieved from a study of blood T cell repertoires in COVID-19. Across the study: Material from acute and convalescent COVID-19 was sourced from the United States, Italy and Spain. Sample material is recorded as cDNA or gDNA derived from T cells, B-cell-depleted T cells, or PBMCs.

The protocol was immunoSEQ multiplex PCR, while the TCRdb copy is restricted to in-frame clones and leaves out a portion. Among 170,000 or so clones listed, more than 70% were seen once. Germline assignment: CDR1 SNHLY and CDR2 FYNNEI. The CDR3 consists of 14 residues. Points on this clone: An end of the junction differs from the germline gene, which may be a read error.

The receptor was isolated from a man younger than 30 with active or convalescent COVID-19. This chain links TRBV2 with TRBJ1-1; 7 positions match TRBD1. The sequenced sample consisted of peripheral blood. CDR3 amino acids: CASSEGRTGAEALF. The DNA for the CDR3 is TGTGCCAGCAGTGAAGGGCGGACAGGAGCTGAAGCTCTCTTT.